This T cell receptor beta chain was recovered during a study of blood T cell repertoires in COVID-19. Whole-study context: COVID-19 samples, acute and convalescent, were from the United States, Italy and Spain. T cells, B-cell-depleted T cells, or PBMCs provided the cDNA or gDNA that served as material.

Trimming removed 0 bases at V and 3 bases at J, with 12 bases between. The V gene's germline CDR1 is LGHDT and CDR2 YNNKEL (reference sequence). The CDR3 runs to 15 residues. Original analysis: Estimation of nucleated cell counts was performed using reference gene primer amplification. Sequencing used immunoSEQ multiplex PCR; TCRdb keeps in-frame clones, though not all of them. V and J calls and clone size are as listed in that table; D and trimming were resolved from the DNA. Of about 66,000 clones listed, roughly 91% are singletons. The V gene is TRBV3-1 (or the pseudogene TRBV3-2), the J gene TRBJ2-7; TRBD2 is a possible D gene (5 bases). The clonotype comes from a man in his 60s with acute or convalescent COVID-19. Sequencing was performed on peripheral blood. CDR3 nucleotide sequence: TGTGCCAGCAGCCAAGATAGCGCAGCGATCTACGAGCAGTACTTC. Translating it yields CASSQDSAAIYEQYF.